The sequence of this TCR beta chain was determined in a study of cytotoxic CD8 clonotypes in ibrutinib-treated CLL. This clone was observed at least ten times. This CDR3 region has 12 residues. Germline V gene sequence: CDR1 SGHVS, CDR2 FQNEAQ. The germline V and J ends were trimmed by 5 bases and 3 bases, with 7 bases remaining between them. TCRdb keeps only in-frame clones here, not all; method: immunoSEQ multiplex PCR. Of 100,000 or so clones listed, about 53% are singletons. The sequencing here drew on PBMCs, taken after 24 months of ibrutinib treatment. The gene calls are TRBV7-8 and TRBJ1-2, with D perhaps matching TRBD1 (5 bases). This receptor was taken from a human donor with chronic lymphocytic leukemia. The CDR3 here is CASSLTDYGYTF. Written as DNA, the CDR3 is TGTGCCAGCAGCCTGACAGACTATGGCTACACCTTC.